This T cell receptor beta chain comes out of a study of T cells in localized non-small cell lung cancer. The CDR3 has 15 amino acids. The V segment lost 3 bases and the J segment 7 bases; nucleotides outside the gene matches: 6. Germline values: CDR1 SGDLS, CDR2 YYNGEE. Study-wide points: Peak T cell clonality was found in uninvolved adjacent lung, exceeding tumor.

This clone was picked up one time. Its specificity is unknown. Assay: immunoSEQ multiplex PCR; the TCRdb copy retains only in-frame clones and omits some. The sample lists about 130,000 clones; more than 80% were seen once. The source material was peripheral blood, sampled before any cancer treatment. This chain connects TRBV9 to TRBJ2-7; 14 bases are shared with TRBD2. The source of this sequence is a female donor aged 60 or older with stage I lung adenocarcinoma. CDR3 sequence (DNA): TGTGCCAGCAGCGGTGGGGGACTAGCGGGAGTTGAGCAGTACTTC. Amino acid sequence: CASSGGGLAGVEQYF.